The rows below give T cell receptor beta chains drawn from one sample of a study of T cell changes during pregnancy in multiple sclerosis. Generated by immunoSEQ multiplex PCR, the TCRdb table keeps only in-frame clones and is missing some. Of approximately 84,000 clones listed, 94% are singletons. The sample in question was peripheral blood, obtained in the second trimester of pregnancy. The receptor source for this set is a female donor in good health, enrolled as a control in a pregnancy study. Each CDR3 is given with its conserved first and last residue. A D gene is named only where the DNA matches it firmly. Some rows mark clone size as missing; the rest say once, few, many or name a class of expanded clone.

D gene: NA; clone size: NA; J gene: TRBJ1-4; V gene: TRBV6-5; CDR3 length: 14; CDR3 DNA: TGTGCCAGCAGTTACGCGCCTCAAAATGAAAAACTGTTTTTT; CDR3 protein: CASSYAPQNEKLFF
D gene: NA; clone size: NA; J gene: TRBJ2-3; V gene: TRBV4-1; CDR3 length: 15; CDR3 DNA: TGCGCCAGCAGCCAAGAGGGTCGCCTCGGGGGTACGCAGTATTTT; CDR3 protein: CASSQEGRLGGTQYF
D gene: NA; clone size: NA; J gene: TRBJ2-7; V gene: TRBV27; CDR3 length: 14; CDR3 DNA: TGTGCCAGCAGACGGGCCGGGGGGCACTACGAGCAGTACTTC; CDR3 protein: CASRRAGGHYEQYF
D gene: TRBD1; clone size: NA; J gene: TRBJ1-1; V gene: TRBV5-1; CDR3 length: 14; CDR3 DNA: TGCGCCAGCAGCTTGTCGGGACAGGCCTCAACCCCCTTTTTT; CDR3 protein: CASSLSGQASTPFF
D gene: NA; clone size: once; J gene: TRBJ2-7; V gene: TRBV6-5; CDR3 length: 14; CDR3 DNA: TGTGCCAGCAGGCTAGGGGGAACTGCCTACGAGCAGTACTTC; CDR3 protein: CASRLGGTAYEQYF
D gene: NA; clone size: once; J gene: TRBJ2-7; V gene: TRBV11-2; CDR3 length: 15; CDR3 DNA: TGTGCCAGCAGCTCCGAGACTCGGAGCTCCTACGAGCAGTACTTC; CDR3 protein: CASSSETRSSYEQYF
D gene: NA; clone size: NA; J gene: TRBJ2-2; V gene: TRBV2; CDR3 length: 15; CDR3 DNA: TGTGCCAGCAGTGACCCTATACTAGTTACCGGGGAGCTGTTTTTT; CDR3 protein: CASSDPILVTGELFF
D gene: TRBD2; clone size: NA; J gene: TRBJ2-7; V gene: TRBV7-2; CDR3 length: 16; CDR3 DNA: TGTGCCAGCAGCTGGGGGGCGGGGGGACTAGCGATTCAGCAGTACTTC; CDR3 protein: CASSWGAGGLAIQQYF
D gene: NA; clone size: NA; J gene: TRBJ1-2; V gene: TRBV11-2; CDR3 length: 13; CDR3 DNA: TGTGCCAGCAGCTTAGCGGCAGGGTATGGCTACACCTTC; CDR3 protein: CASSLAAGYGYTF
D gene: NA; clone size: NA; J gene: TRBJ1-2; V gene: TRBV27; CDR3 length: 13; CDR3 DNA: TGTGCCAGCACCCCGGGGATGGACTATGGCTACACCTTC; CDR3 protein: CASTPGMDYGYTF
D gene: NA; clone size: NA; J gene: TRBJ2-2; V gene: TRBV2; CDR3 length: 15; CDR3 DNA: TGTGCCAGCTCCTGGCGGGTCGGGAACACCGGGGAGCTGTTTTTT; CDR3 protein: CASSWRVGNTGELFF
D gene: NA; clone size: NA; J gene: TRBJ2-3; V gene: TRBV15; CDR3 length: 18; CDR3 DNA: TGTGCCACCAGCGGAACCACTCTACTAGCCCAGAGCACAGATACGCAGTATTTT; CDR3 protein: CATSGTTLLAQSTDTQYF
D gene: NA; clone size: NA; J gene: TRBJ1-2; V gene: TRBV11-2; CDR3 length: 15; CDR3 DNA: TGTGCCAGCAGCTTAGTCCGTGGGAGCGCCTATGGCTACACCTTC; CDR3 protein: CASSLVRGSAYGYTF
D gene: TRBD1; clone size: NA; J gene: TRBJ1-1; V gene: TRBV19; CDR3 length: 14; CDR3 DNA: TGTGCCAGTAGTGGACAGGGGGCTGGCACTGAAGCTTTCTTT; CDR3 protein: CASSGQGAGTEAFF
D gene: NA; clone size: NA; J gene: TRBJ1-1; V gene: TRBV12-2; CDR3 length: 17; CDR3 DNA: TGTGCAAGTCGCTTAGTAGGGACACTGAAGTTGAACACTGAAGCTTTCTTT; CDR3 protein: CASRLVGTLKLNTEAFF
D gene: NA; clone size: NA; J gene: TRBJ1-3; V gene: TRBV5-4; CDR3 length: 16; CDR3 DNA: TGTGCCAGCAGCTACCCAGGACAAGACGAAGGAAACACCATATATTTT; CDR3 protein: CASSYPGQDEGNTIYF
D gene: TRBD1; clone size: NA; J gene: TRBJ2-1; V gene: TRBV7-2; CDR3 length: 14; CDR3 DNA: TGTGCCAGCAGCGCTGACAGGGGAAGGGATGAGCAGTTCTTC; CDR3 protein: CASSADRGRDEQFF
D gene: NA; clone size: NA; J gene: TRBJ2-2; V gene: TRBV18; CDR3 length: 16; CDR3 DNA: TGTGCCAGCTCACCCCTATGGAGGACGAACACCGGGGAGCTGTTTTTT; CDR3 protein: CASSPLWRTNTGELFF
D gene: NA; clone size: once; J gene: TRBJ2-5; V gene: TRBV5-6; CDR3 length: 15; CDR3 DNA: TGTGCCAGCAGCCTCATCATATCAGGGGACGAGACCCAGTACTTC; CDR3 protein: CASSLIISGDETQYF
D gene: TRBD1; clone size: NA; J gene: TRBJ2-7; V gene: TRBV9; CDR3 length: 16; CDR3 DNA: TGTGCCAGCAGCGGCGGCCGGGACAGGGCCCTCCGCGAGCAGTACTTC; CDR3 protein: CASSGGRDRALREQYF
D gene: NA; clone size: NA; J gene: TRBJ2-3; V gene: TRBV5-1; CDR3 length: 14; CDR3 DNA: TGCGCCAGCAGCTTGCTATCTTTCTCAGATACGCAGTATTTT; CDR3 protein: CASSLLSFSDTQYF
D gene: NA; clone size: NA; J gene: TRBJ1-1; V gene: TRBV19; CDR3 length: 13; CDR3 DNA: TGTGCCAGTAGTATTTCACTCTTCACTGAAGCTTTCTTT; CDR3 protein: CASSISLFTEAFF
D gene: NA; clone size: NA; J gene: TRBJ2-3; V gene: TRBV28; CDR3 length: 18; CDR3 DNA: TGTGCCAGCAGTCCCTTCGGGGGCGGGAGAGGGGTTGAGGATACGCAGTATTTT; CDR3 protein: CASSPFGGGRGVEDTQYF
D gene: TRBD1; clone size: NA; J gene: TRBJ2-1; V gene: TRBV27; CDR3 length: 17; CDR3 DNA: TGTGCCAGCAGTAGGGACTCCGGGACAGGGAAAATCTATGAGCAGTTCTTC; CDR3 protein: CASSRDSGTGKIYEQFF
D gene: TRBD1; clone size: NA; J gene: TRBJ2-2; V gene: TRBV5-1; CDR3 length: 16; CDR3 DNA: TGCGCCAGCAGCTCATTGACAGGGGGAGACACCGGGGAGCTGTTTTTT; CDR3 protein: CASSSLTGGDTGELFF
D gene: NA; clone size: NA; J gene: TRBJ1-2; V gene: TRBV6-6; CDR3 length: 14; CDR3 DNA: TGTGCCAGCAGTAGCGCCAGGGTGGTCTATGGCTACACCTTC; CDR3 protein: CASSSARVVYGYTF
D gene: TRBD1; clone size: NA; J gene: TRBJ1-2; V gene: TRBV6-5; CDR3 length: 13; CDR3 DNA: TGTGCCAGCAGCAAGACAGGGATCCATGGCTACACCTTC; CDR3 protein: CASSKTGIHGYTF
D gene: NA; clone size: NA; J gene: TRBJ2-2; V gene: TRBV2; CDR3 length: 14; CDR3 DNA: TGTGCCAGCTCACCATTGAGGGATACCGGGGAGCTGTTTTTT; CDR3 protein: CASSPLRDTGELFF
D gene: TRBD1; clone size: NA; J gene: TRBJ1-2; V gene: TRBV6-5; CDR3 length: 15; CDR3 DNA: TGTGCCAGCTCACCTAGGGACAGTCCATTCTATGGCTACACCTTC; CDR3 protein: CASSPRDSPFYGYTF
D gene: TRBD2; clone size: NA; J gene: TRBJ2-1; V gene: TRBV13; CDR3 length: 15; CDR3 DNA: TGTGCCAGCAGCTTCGGACTAGCGGACTACAATGAGCAGTTCTTC; CDR3 protein: CASSFGLADYNEQFF
D gene: TRBD1; clone size: NA; J gene: TRBJ2-3; V gene: TRBV6-5; CDR3 length: 14; CDR3 DNA: TGTGCCAGCAGTAGGGGACAGGGGGAACATACGCAGTATTTT; CDR3 protein: CASSRGQGEHTQYF
D gene: NA; clone size: NA; J gene: TRBJ2-1; V gene: TRBV10-3; CDR3 length: 13; CDR3 DNA: TGTGCCATCAGTGAGTCCCTCGACAATGAGCAGTTCTTC; CDR3 protein: CAISESLDNEQFF
D gene: TRBD1; clone size: NA; J gene: TRBJ1-2; V gene: TRBV7-9; CDR3 length: 13; CDR3 DNA: TGTGCCAGCAGGGACGGACAGGGTGGTGGCTACACCTTC; CDR3 protein: CASRDGQGGGYTF
D gene: TRBD1; clone size: NA; J gene: TRBJ2-5; V gene: TRBV11-1; CDR3 length: 19; CDR3 DNA: TGTGCCAGCAGCTTAAGTCCCCCCATAGGGGGCCACCCCAAAGAGACCCAGTACTTC; CDR3 protein: CASSLSPPIGGHPKETQYF
D gene: TRBD1; clone size: NA; J gene: TRBJ2-7; V gene: TRBV7-2; CDR3 length: 16; CDR3 DNA: TGTGCCAGCAGCCCGGGTGTAAGGGGGCCCTCCTACGAGCAGTACTTC; CDR3 protein: CASSPGVRGPSYEQYF
D gene: TRBD2; clone size: NA; J gene: TRBJ2-7; V gene: TRBV28; CDR3 length: 16; CDR3 DNA: TGTGCCAGCAGTTTAATCCTACTAGCGGGAAACTACGAGCAGTACTTC; CDR3 protein: CASSLILLAGNYEQYF
D gene: NA; clone size: once; J gene: TRBJ1-3; V gene: TRBV28; CDR3 length: 16; CDR3 DNA: TGTGCCAGCAGTTTCCCGGCCAAGGGGACTGGAAACACCATATATTTT; CDR3 protein: CASSFPAKGTGNTIYF
D gene: NA; clone size: NA; J gene: TRBJ2-3; V gene: TRBV25-1; CDR3 length: 13; CDR3 DNA: TGTGCCAGCAGTGTAACAGGGAAGGGAACGCAGTATTTT; CDR3 protein: CASSVTGKGTQYF
D gene: NA; clone size: NA; J gene: TRBJ2-5; V gene: TRBV2; CDR3 length: 14; CDR3 DNA: TGTGCCAGCAGTGAACTGCTGCGCCAAGAGACCCAGTACTTC; CDR3 protein: CASSELLRQETQYF
D gene: NA; clone size: once; J gene: TRBJ2-7; V gene: TRBV7-2; CDR3 length: 16; CDR3 DNA: TGTGCCAGCAGCTTAGTCCTCGCTAGTGGCGCCTACGAGCAGTACTTC; CDR3 protein: CASSLVLASGAYEQYF
D gene: TRBD1; clone size: once; J gene: TRBJ2-7; V gene: TRBV28; CDR3 length: 16; CDR3 DNA: TGTGCCAGCACCACTTGGGAACAGGGGGCTTTCTACGAGCAGTACTTC; CDR3 protein: CASTTWEQGAFYEQYF
D gene: NA; clone size: NA; J gene: TRBJ1-2; V gene: TRBV10-3; CDR3 length: 14; CDR3 DNA: TGTGCCATCAGTGGGGCGACCAATTTTTATGGCTACACCTTC; CDR3 protein: CAISGATNFYGYTF
D gene: TRBD1; clone size: NA; J gene: TRBJ1-2; V gene: TRBV27; CDR3 length: 13; CDR3 DNA: TGTGCCAGCGGACCGGGACAGGGCTATGGCTACACCTTC; CDR3 protein: CASGPGQGYGYTF
D gene: TRBD1; clone size: NA; J gene: TRBJ2-1; V gene: TRBV19; CDR3 length: 15; CDR3 DNA: TGTGCCAGTAGTTTAACAGGGGGCTCCTACAATGAGCAGTTCTTC; CDR3 protein: CASSLTGGSYNEQFF
D gene: TRBD1; clone size: NA; J gene: TRBJ2-7; V gene: TRBV2; CDR3 length: 15; CDR3 DNA: TGTGCCAGCAGTGAAGCGGCAGGGGGCGTGGGCGAGCAGTACTTC; CDR3 protein: CASSEAAGGVGEQYF
D gene: NA; clone size: NA; J gene: TRBJ1-1; V gene: TRBV19; CDR3 length: 10; CDR3 DNA: TGTGCCGCGGGGGGGGGTGAAGCTTTCTTT; CDR3 protein: CAAGGGEAFF
D gene: NA; clone size: NA; J gene: TRBJ1-2; V gene: TRBV6-5; CDR3 length: 16; CDR3 DNA: TGTGCCAGCAGTTACTCTGGGGGGGGCGCAGTAGGTGGCTACACCTTC; CDR3 protein: CASSYSGGGAVGGYTF
D gene: NA; clone size: NA; J gene: TRBJ2-3; V gene: TRBV7-8; CDR3 length: 18; CDR3 DNA: TGTGCCAGCAGCTTAGCGCGGGTCTGGCGAACAAGCACAGATACGCAGTATTTT; CDR3 protein: CASSLARVWRTSTDTQYF
D gene: NA; clone size: few; J gene: TRBJ1-5; V gene: TRBV2; CDR3 length: 14; CDR3 DNA: TGTGCCAGCAGTCGAACACCGAGCAATCAGCCCCAGCATTTT; CDR3 protein: CASSRTPSNQPQHF
D gene: TRBD2; clone size: NA; J gene: TRBJ2-1; V gene: TRBV7-9; CDR3 length: 17; CDR3 DNA: TGTGCCAGCAGCTTCTCTAGCGGGAGGAGCTCCTACAATGAGCAGTTCTTC; CDR3 protein: CASSFSSGRSSYNEQFF
D gene: NA; clone size: NA; J gene: TRBJ1-4; V gene: TRBV5-4; CDR3 length: 15; CDR3 DNA: TGTGCCAGCAGCTTGGGTGGCGGACTTAATGAAAAACTGTTTTTT; CDR3 protein: CASSLGGGLNEKLFF
D gene: TRBD1; clone size: NA; J gene: TRBJ1-1; V gene: TRBV2; CDR3 length: 15; CDR3 DNA: TGTGCCAGCCTTCCCGGGACAGGGATGAACACTGAAGCTTTCTTT; CDR3 protein: CASLPGTGMNTEAFF
D gene: NA; clone size: NA; J gene: TRBJ2-2; V gene: TRBV18; CDR3 length: 16; CDR3 DNA: TGTGCCAGCTCACCCGACAGAACCACGAACACCGGGGAGCTGTTTTTT; CDR3 protein: CASSPDRTTNTGELFF
D gene: TRBD2; clone size: NA; J gene: TRBJ2-5; V gene: TRBV5-1; CDR3 length: 14; CDR3 DNA: TGCGCCAGCAGTTTGGGACTAGCCAGGACGACCCAGTACTTC; CDR3 protein: CASSLGLARTTQYF
D gene: TRBD1; clone size: NA; J gene: TRBJ2-7; V gene: TRBV7-9; CDR3 length: 14; CDR3 DNA: TGTGCCAGCAGCCGAGGGGACAGTAACCACGAGCAGTACTTC; CDR3 protein: CASSRGDSNHEQYF